The T cell receptor (beta chain) under discussion was sequenced for a study of human T cells and chemical hapten exposure. Overall study results and limits: The immune response of these alopecia patients might not match healthy individuals'. Expanded TCR counts at PT1 went up together with patch test score, a positive correlation.

Each CDR3 protein is one row after TCRdb ran MiXCR on the RACE reads. The table shows around 330,000 distinct CDR3 sequences, with 4.5% to 5.5% occurring only once. Noted time point: pre-sensitization, week 0. Specified treatment: therapeutic diphenylcyclopropenone sensitization with weekly scalp DPC. The study extracted total RNA from unfractionated whole blood. This clonotype occurred a few times. Its antigen is not known. The V and J ends lost 0 bases and 8 bases respectively, with 10 bases between them. The CDR3 covers 13 residues. From germline, CDR1 is LGHDT and CDR2 YNNKEL (reference sequence). The chain is built from TRBV3-1 and TRBJ1-2; D gene ambiguous. The source of this sequence is a woman aged 18-30 years with alopecia areata. Some clones in this sample may be carry-over from other donors' samples. The sample here was whole blood, taken in connection with sensitization to the hapten diphenylcyclopropenone (DPC). The DNA for the CDR3 is TGTGCCAGCAGCCAAGATACGTCAAGGGGCTACACCTTC. It encodes CASSQDTSRGYTF.